The clone carrying this TCR beta chain showed up just a few times. This specimen belongs to a study of blood T cells in healthy people across ages. This CDR3 is built from 13 residues. V lost 5 bases to trimming and J lost 6 bases, with 12 bases between them. Germline lookup yields CDR1 LGHNT and CDR2 FRNRAP. A second PCR of about 7 to 12 cycles used a sample-barcoded 5' primer and a J-beta primer mix. In TCRdb, the 5' RACE reads were re-called with MiXCR into one record per CDR3 protein. The repertoire has approximately 800,000 distinct CDR3 sequences, less than 70% of them found once; the top ten carry 41%.

The receptor comes from an elderly man in good health. The chain is built from TRBV12-5 and TRBJ2-3; D may be TRBD2 (6 bases). The material sequenced was blood. The DNA of the CDR3 is TGTGCTAGTGGTCCCTCTGGGGGGGATACGCAGTATTTT. Its translation: CASGPSGGDTQYF.